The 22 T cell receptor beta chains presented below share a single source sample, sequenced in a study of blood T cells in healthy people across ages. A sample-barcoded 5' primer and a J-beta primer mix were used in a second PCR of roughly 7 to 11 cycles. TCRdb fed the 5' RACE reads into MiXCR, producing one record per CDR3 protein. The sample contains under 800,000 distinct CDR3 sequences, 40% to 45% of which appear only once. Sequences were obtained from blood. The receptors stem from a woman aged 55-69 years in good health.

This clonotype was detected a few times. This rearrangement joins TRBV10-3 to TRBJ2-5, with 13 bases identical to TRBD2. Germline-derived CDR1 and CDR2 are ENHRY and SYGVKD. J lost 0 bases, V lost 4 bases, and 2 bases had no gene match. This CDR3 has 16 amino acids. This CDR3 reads CAISGTSGGYQETQYF. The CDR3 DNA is TGTGCCATCAGTGGGACTAGCGGGGGCTACCAAGAGACCCAGTACTTC.

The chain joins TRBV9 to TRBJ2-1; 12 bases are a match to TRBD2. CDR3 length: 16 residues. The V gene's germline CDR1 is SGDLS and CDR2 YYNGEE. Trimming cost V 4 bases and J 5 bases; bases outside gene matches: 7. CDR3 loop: CASSLGTSGRDNEQFF. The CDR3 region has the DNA TGTGCCAGCAGCCTCGGGACTAGCGGGCGAGACAATGAGCAGTTCTTC.

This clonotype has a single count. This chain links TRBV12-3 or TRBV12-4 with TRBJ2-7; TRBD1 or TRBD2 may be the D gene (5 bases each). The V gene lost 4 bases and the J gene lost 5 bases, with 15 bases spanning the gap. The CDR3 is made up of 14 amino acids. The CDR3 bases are TGTGCCAGCAGTTCCGGGGCCCTCGGGGACGAGCAGTACTTC. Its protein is CASSSGALGDEQYF.

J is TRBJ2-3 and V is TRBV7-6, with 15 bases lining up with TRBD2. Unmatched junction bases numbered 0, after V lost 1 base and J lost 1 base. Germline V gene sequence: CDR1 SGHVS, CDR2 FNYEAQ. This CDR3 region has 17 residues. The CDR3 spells CASSLGTSGGGTDTQYF. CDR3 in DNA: TGTGCCAGCAGCTTAGGGACTAGCGGGGGGGGCACAGATACGCAGTATTTT.

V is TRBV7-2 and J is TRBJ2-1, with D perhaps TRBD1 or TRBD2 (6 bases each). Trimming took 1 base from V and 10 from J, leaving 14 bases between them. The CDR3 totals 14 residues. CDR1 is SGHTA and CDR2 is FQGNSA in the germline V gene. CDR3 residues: CASSLGVGAGEQFF. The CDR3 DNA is TGTGCCAGCAGCTTAGGAGTGGGGGCGGGGGAGCAGTTCTTC.

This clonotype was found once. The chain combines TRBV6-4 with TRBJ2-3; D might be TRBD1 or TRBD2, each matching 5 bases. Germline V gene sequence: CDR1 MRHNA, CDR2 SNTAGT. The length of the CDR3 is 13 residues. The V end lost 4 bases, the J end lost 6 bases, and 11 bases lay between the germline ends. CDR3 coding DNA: TGTGCCAGCAGTGGCTGGGACGGGGATACGCAGTATTTT. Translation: CASSGWDGDTQYF.

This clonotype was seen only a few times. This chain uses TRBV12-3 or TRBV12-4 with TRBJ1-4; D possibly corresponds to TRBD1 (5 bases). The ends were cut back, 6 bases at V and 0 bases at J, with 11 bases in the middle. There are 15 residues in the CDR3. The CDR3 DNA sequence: TGTGCCAGCAGGGCCGGGGGTCCAACTAATGAAAAACTGTTTTTT. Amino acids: CASRAGGPTNEKLFF.

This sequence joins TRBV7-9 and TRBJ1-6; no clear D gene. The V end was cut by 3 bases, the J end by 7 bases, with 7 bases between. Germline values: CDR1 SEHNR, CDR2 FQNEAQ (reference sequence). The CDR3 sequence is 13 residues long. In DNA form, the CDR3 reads TGTGCCAGCAGCTTGGTCAGCAATTCACCCCTCCACTTT. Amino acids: CASSLVSNSPLHF.

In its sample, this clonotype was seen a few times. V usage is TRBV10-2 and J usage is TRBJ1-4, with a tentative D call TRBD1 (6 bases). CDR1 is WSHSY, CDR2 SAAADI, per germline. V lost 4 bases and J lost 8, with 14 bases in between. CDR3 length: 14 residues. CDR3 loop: CASSVGTNNEKLFF. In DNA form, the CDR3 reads TGCGCCAGCAGTGTTGGGACAAATAACGAAAAACTGTTTTTT.

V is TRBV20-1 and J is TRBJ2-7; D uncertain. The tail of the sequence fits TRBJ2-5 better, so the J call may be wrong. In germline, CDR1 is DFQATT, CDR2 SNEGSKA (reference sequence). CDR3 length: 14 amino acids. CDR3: CSARDLISLETQYF. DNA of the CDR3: TGCAGTGCTAGAGATCTGATTTCTTTGGAGACCCAGTACTTC.

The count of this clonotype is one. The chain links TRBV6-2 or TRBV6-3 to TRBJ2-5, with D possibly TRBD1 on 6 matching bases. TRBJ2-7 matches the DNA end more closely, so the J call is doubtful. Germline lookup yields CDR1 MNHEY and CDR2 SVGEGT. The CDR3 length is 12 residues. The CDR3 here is CASNPRGTEQYF. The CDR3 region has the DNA TGTGCCAGCAATCCGAGGGGGACCGAGCAGTACTTC.

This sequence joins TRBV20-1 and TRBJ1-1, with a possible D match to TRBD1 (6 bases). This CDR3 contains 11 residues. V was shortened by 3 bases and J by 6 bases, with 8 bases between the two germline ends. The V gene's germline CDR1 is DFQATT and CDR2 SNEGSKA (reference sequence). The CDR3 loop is CSARGAAEAFF. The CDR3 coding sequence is TGCAGTGCTAGGGGGGCGGCTGAAGCTTTCTTT.

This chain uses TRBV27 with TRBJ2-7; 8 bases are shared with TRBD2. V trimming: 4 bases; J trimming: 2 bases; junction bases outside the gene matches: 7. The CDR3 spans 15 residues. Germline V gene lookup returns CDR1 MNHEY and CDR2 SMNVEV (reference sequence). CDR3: CASSSTSAVTYEQYF. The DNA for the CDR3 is TGTGCCAGCAGTTCGACTAGCGCGGTAACCTACGAGCAGTACTTC.

In nucleotides, the CDR3 is TGCGCCAGCAGCATAAATGTGGGGCGAGAAAATGAGCAGTTCTTC. Encoded protein: CASSINVGRENEQFF. V is TRBV5-1 and J is TRBJ2-1, with a tentative D call TRBD1 (5 bases). The germline gives CDR1 SGHRS, CDR2 YFSETQ. V shed 4 bases and J shed 7 bases, with 18 bases lying between them. The CDR3 is made up of 15 amino acids.

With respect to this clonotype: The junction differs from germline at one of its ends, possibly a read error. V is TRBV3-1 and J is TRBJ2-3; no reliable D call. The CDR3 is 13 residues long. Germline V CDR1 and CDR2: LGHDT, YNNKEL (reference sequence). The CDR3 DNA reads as TGTGCCAGCAGCAGAATCCAACCAGATACGCGGTATTTT. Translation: CASSRIQPDTRYF.

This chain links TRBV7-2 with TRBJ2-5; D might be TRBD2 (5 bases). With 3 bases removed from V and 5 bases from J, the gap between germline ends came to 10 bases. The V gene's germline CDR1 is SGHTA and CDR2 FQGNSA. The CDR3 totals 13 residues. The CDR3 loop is CASSLSSPETQYF. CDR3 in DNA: TGTGCCAGCAGCTTGTCTAGCCCCGAGACCCAGTACTTC.

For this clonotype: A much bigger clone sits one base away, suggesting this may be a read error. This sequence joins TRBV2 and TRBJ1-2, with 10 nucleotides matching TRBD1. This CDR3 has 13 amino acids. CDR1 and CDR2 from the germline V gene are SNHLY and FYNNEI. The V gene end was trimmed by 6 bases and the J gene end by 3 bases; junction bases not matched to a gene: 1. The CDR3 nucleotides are TGTGCCAGCAGCGGACAGGGGGACTATGGCTACACCTTC. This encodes CASSGQGDYGYTF.

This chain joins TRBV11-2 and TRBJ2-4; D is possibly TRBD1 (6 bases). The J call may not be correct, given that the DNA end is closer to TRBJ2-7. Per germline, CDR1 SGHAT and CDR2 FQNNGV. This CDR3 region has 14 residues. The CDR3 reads CASSPRGTPYEQYF. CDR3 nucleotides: TGTGCCAGCAGCCCAAGGGGGACACCCTACGAGCAGTACTTC.

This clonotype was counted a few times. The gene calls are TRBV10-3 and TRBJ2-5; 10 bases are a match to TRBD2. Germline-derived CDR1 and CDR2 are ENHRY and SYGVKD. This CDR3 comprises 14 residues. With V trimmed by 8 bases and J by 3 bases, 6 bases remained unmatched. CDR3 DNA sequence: TGTGCCATCTTTAGCGGGAGGCCTAAAGAGACCCAGTACTTC. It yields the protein CAIFSGRPKETQYF.

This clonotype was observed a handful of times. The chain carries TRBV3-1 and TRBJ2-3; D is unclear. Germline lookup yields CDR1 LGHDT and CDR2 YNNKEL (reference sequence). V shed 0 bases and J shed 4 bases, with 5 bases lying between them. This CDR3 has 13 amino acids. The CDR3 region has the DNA TGTGCCAGCAGCCAAGATGGTGCAGATACGCAGTATTTT. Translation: CASSQDGADTQYF.

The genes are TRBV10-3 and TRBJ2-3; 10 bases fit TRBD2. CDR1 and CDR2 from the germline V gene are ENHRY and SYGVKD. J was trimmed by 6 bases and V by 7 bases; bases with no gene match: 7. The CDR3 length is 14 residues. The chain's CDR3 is CAIKEREGLDTQYF. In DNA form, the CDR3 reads TGTGCCATCAAGGAGCGGGAGGGCCTGGATACGCAGTATTTT.

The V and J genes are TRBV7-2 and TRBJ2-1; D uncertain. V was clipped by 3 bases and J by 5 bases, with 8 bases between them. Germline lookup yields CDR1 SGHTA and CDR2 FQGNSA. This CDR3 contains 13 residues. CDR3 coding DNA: TGTGCCAGCAGCTTCAGATCTCACAATGAGCAGTTCTTC. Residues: CASSFRSHNEQFF.